The rows below give T cell receptor beta chains drawn from one sample of a study of blood T cell repertoires in COVID-19. The assay was immunoSEQ multiplex PCR, and TCRdb's table has in-frame clones only and misses some. The table shows 95,000 to 100,000 clones, with almost 95% occurring only once. The source material was peripheral blood. All receptors derive from a man aged 45 to 65 with active COVID-19. Each CDR3 is given with its conserved first and last residue. Each record gives: clone size, D gene, J gene, V gene, CDR3 protein, CDR3 DNA. D genes are given only for firm matches. The listing skips clone size in some rows; elsewhere it reads once, few, many or a size class.

-	TRBD1	TRBJ2-7	TRBV28	CASSFDKGAEQYF	TGTGCCAGCAGTTTCGATAAGGGGGCCGAGCAGTACTTC
-	-	TRBJ1-3	TRBV9	CASSVGAGRGTGNTIYF	TGTGCCAGCAGCGTAGGGGCCGGGCGGGGCACTGGAAACACCATATATTTT
-	TRBD1	TRBJ2-5	TRBV6-1	CASSEPDRGLQETQYF	TGTGCCAGCAGTGAGCCGGACAGGGGACTGCAAGAGACCCAGTACTTC
-	-	TRBJ2-6	TRBV7-6	CASSPGAGANVLTF	TGTGCCAGCAGCCCAGGGGCTGGGGCCAACGTCCTGACTTTC
-	-	TRBJ2-3	TRBV10-2	CASRLTRGTDTQYF	TGCGCCAGCAGATTGACTAGAGGCACAGATACGCAGTATTTT
-	-	TRBJ2-2	TRBV3-1/TRBV3-2	CASGTYLAGTGELFF	TGTGCCAGCGGTACCTACTTGGCGGGCACCGGGGAGCTGTTTTTT
-	TRBD1	TRBJ1-1	TRBV6-5	CASSSPTGKKTEAFF	TGTGCCAGCAGTTCCCCGACAGGGAAGAAAACTGAAGCTTTCTTT
-	-	TRBJ2-1	TRBV9	CASSVEGRYYYNEQFF	TGTGCCAGCAGCGTAGAAGGGAGGTATTACTACAATGAGCAGTTCTTC
-	TRBD1	TRBJ1-1	TRBV6-4	CASSAGGNTEAFF	TGTGCCAGCAGTGCAGGGGGGAACACTGAAGCTTTCTTT
-	TRBD2	TRBJ2-3	TRBV9	CASSEGGTSGSGTQYF	TGTGCCAGCAGCGAAGGGGGGACTAGCGGGAGTGGTACGCAGTATTTT
once	-	TRBJ1-1	TRBV18	CASSPRGGQGEAFF	TGTGCCAGCTCACCACGGGGAGGTCAGGGTGAAGCTTTCTTT
-	-	TRBJ1-2	TRBV19	CASFYMGSGYTF	TGTGCCAGCTTTTATATGGGGAGCGGCTACACCTTC
-	TRBD1	TRBJ1-5	TRBV6-5	CASSYSGTDSQPQHF	TGTGCCAGCAGTTACTCAGGGACAGATAGTCAGCCCCAGCATTTT
-	-	TRBJ2-1	TRBV20-1	CSASRRDPYNEQFF	TGCAGTGCTAGTCGGCGGGACCCCTACAATGAGCAGTTCTTC
-	-	TRBJ1-5	TRBV5-1	CASSWGDSNQPQHF	TGCGCCAGCAGCTGGGGGGATAGCAATCAGCCCCAGCATTTT
once	-	TRBJ2-7	TRBV18	CASSPLDRTTDYEQYF	TGTGCCAGCTCACCACTCGACAGGACAACGGACTACGAGCAGTACTTC
-	TRBD2	TRBJ2-2	TRBV18	CASSPRLAGAESTGELFF	TGTGCCAGCTCACCACGACTAGCGGGAGCGGAGAGCACCGGGGAGCTGTTTTTT
-	-	TRBJ1-1	TRBV15	CATSRDITGLMNTEAFF	TGTGCCACCAGCAGAGATATAACAGGGCTTATGAACACTGAAGCTTTCTTT
-	TRBD2	TRBJ2-7	TRBV4-1	CASSRLGLAGDEQYF	TGCGCCAGCAGCCGCCTCGGACTAGCGGGAGACGAGCAGTACTTC
-	TRBD2	TRBJ2-3	TRBV5-4	CASSLTSGKADTQYF	TGTGCCAGCAGCTTGACTAGCGGGAAGGCAGATACGCAGTATTTT
-	TRBD1	TRBJ2-5	TRBV5-4	CASSKNWDRVQETQYF	TGTGCCAGCAGCAAGAATTGGGACAGGGTCCAAGAGACCCAGTACTTC
-	-	TRBJ1-1	TRBV5-1	CASSLEGGNTEAFF	TGCGCCAGCAGCTTGGAAGGGGGGAACACTGAAGCTTTCTTT
-	TRBD2	TRBJ2-1	TRBV10-3	CAISVPAGGPQGEQFF	TGTGCCATCAGTGTTCCCGCGGGAGGGCCGCAGGGTGAGCAGTTCTTC
-	-	TRBJ2-1	TRBV5-4	CASSLGARGFSYNEQFF	TGTGCCAGCAGCTTGGGGGCTAGAGGGTTCTCCTACAATGAGCAGTTCTTC
-	-	TRBJ1-1	TRBV4-1	CASSQVVLARHTEAFF	TGCGCCAGCAGCCAAGTCGTGTTAGCCCGACACACTGAAGCTTTCTTT
once	-	TRBJ2-2	TRBV28	CASHRANSPGGELFF	TGTGCCAGTCACAGGGCCAACTCTCCCGGCGGGGAGCTGTTTTTT
-	-	TRBJ1-5	TRBV28	CASRPYRNQPQHF	TGTGCCAGCAGGCCCTACAGGAATCAGCCCCAGCATTTT
-	TRBD2	TRBJ2-5	TRBV28	CASRLAGVETQYF	TGTGCCAGCAGACTAGCGGGAGTTGAGACCCAGTACTTC
once	TRBD1	TRBJ2-2	TRBV5-1	CASSAQGDTGELFF	TGCGCCAGCAGCGCCCAGGGGGACACCGGGGAGCTGTTTTTT
-	-	TRBJ2-3	TRBV3-1/TRBV3-2	CASSPTYRDSSTDTQYF	TGTGCCAGCAGCCCAACCTACAGGGATTCTAGCACAGATACGCAGTATTTT
few	TRBD1	TRBJ1-5	TRBV10-2	CASSESGGQNQPQHF	TGCGCCAGCAGTGAGTCGGGGGGACAGAATCAGCCCCAGCATTTT
-	-	TRBJ1-1	TRBV7-9	CASSLQVNTEAFF	TGTGCCAGCAGTCTACAGGTGAACACTGAAGCTTTCTTT
-	TRBD1	TRBJ2-7	TRBV5-1	CASSLGQGLYEQYF	TGCGCCAGCAGCTTGGGACAGGGTCTCTACGAGCAGTACTTC
-	-	TRBJ2-5	TRBV2	CASSLLAETQYF	TGTGCCAGCAGCCTCCTCGCGGAGACCCAGTACTTC
-	-	TRBJ2-7	TRBV18	CASSPPSGWEQYF	TGTGCCAGCTCACCACCGTCAGGATGGGAGCAGTACTTC
once	TRBD1	TRBJ2-2	TRBV2	CASSPDRGRTGELFF	TGTGCCAGCAGCCCGGACAGGGGACGCACCGGGGAGCTGTTTTTT
few	TRBD1	TRBJ2-5	TRBV6-5	CASSTRDRAGTQYF	TGTGCCAGCAGTACTAGGGACAGGGCAGGGACCCAGTACTTC
-	-	TRBJ1-3	TRBV28	CASSAAFSSGNTIYF	TGTGCCAGCAGTGCCGCTTTCAGCTCTGGAAACACCATATATTTT
-	TRBD2	TRBJ2-1	TRBV2	CASRPLAGTPHEQFF	TGTGCCAGCAGACCACTAGCGGGAACCCCACATGAGCAGTTCTTC
-	TRBD1	TRBJ2-3	TRBV5-1	CASSLATDRVRTDTQYF	TGCGCCAGCAGCTTGGCTACCGACAGGGTTCGCACAGATACGCAGTATTTT
-	-	TRBJ1-1	TRBV10-3	CAISETGGNTEAFF	TGTGCCATCAGCGAGACGGGAGGAAACACTGAAGCTTTCTTT
-	-	TRBJ1-2	TRBV5-1	CASSPSQARLYGYTF	TGCGCCAGCAGCCCCAGCCAGGCCAGGCTGTATGGCTACACCTTC
-	-	TRBJ2-5	TRBV6-1	CASSESLATQETQYF	TGTGCCAGCAGTGAGTCTCTAGCGACCCAAGAGACCCAGTACTTC
-	-	TRBJ2-7	TRBV12-3/TRBV12-4	CASSLARHPPYF	TGTGCCAGCAGTTTAGCTCGACACCCCCCTTACTTC
-	TRBD2	TRBJ2-2	TRBV5-1	CASSLNSGVGTGELFF	TGCGCCAGCAGCTTGAATAGCGGGGTAGGCACCGGGGAGCTGTTTTTT
-	TRBD1	TRBJ2-5	TRBV5-6	CASSKRQGARQGETQYF	TGTGCCAGCAGTAAGAGACAGGGGGCCCGGCAAGGAGAGACCCAGTACTTC
-	TRBD2	TRBJ2-3	TRBV30	CAWSVLAGVTDTQYF	TGTGCCTGGAGTGTACTAGCGGGAGTGACAGATACGCAGTATTTT
-	TRBD1	TRBJ2-7	TRBV24-1	CATSDSGTGGYEQYF	TGTGCCACCAGTGATTCCGGGACAGGGGGCTACGAGCAGTACTTC
-	TRBD2	TRBJ2-2	TRBV7-9	CASSFIAGAGELFF	TGTGCCAGCAGCTTTATAGCGGGAGCAGGGGAGCTGTTTTTT
once	-	TRBJ1-2	TRBV28	CASSNGQNYGYTF	TGTGCCAGCAGCAATGGACAGAACTATGGCTACACCTTC
-	TRBD2	TRBJ2-1	TRBV14	CASSRIAGGAYNEQFF	TGTGCCAGCAGCCGAATAGCGGGAGGGGCCTACAATGAGCAGTTCTTC